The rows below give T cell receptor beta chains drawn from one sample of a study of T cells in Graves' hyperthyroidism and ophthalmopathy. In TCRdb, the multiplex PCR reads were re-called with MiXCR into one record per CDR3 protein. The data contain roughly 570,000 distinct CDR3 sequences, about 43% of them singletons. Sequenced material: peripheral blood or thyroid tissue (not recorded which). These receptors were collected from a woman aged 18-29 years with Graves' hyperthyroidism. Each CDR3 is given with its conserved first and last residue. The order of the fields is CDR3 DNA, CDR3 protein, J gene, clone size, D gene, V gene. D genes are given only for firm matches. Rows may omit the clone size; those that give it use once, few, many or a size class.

DNA: TGTGCCAGCAGCTATCAGGGGCGAGGGGATTCACCCCTCCACTTT; CDR3: CASSYQGRGDSPLHF; J: TRBJ1-6; size: -; D: -; V: TRBV9
DNA: TGTGCCAGCAGCTTAGATGTGGTCGGCTATGGCTACACCATATATTTT; CDR3: CASSLDVVGYGYTIYF; J: TRBJ1-3; size: -; D: -; V: TRBV7-6
DNA: TGTGCCAGCAGTTACACAGACTATGGCTACACCTTC; CDR3: CASSYTDYGYTF; J: TRBJ1-2; size: many; D: -; V: TRBV6-6
DNA: TGCGCCAGCAGCCAGGCTACAGGGGGCTACGAGCAGTACTTC; CDR3: CASSQATGGYEQYF; J: TRBJ2-7; size: many; D: TRBD1; V: TRBV4-1
DNA: TGTGCCAGTAGTTCCCCTCCCGACAGGGCCCATGAGCAGTTCTTC; CDR3: CASSSPPDRAHEQFF; J: TRBJ2-1; size: -; D: TRBD1; V: TRBV19
DNA: TGTGCCAGCAGCTTCCGAGAAACTAGCGGGAGCGGTCATGAGCAGTTCTTC; CDR3: CASSFRETSGSGHEQFF; J: TRBJ2-1; size: -; D: TRBD2; V: TRBV7-9
DNA: TGTGCCAGCAGCTTAGGACCGGGGCTTAGCAATCAGCCCCAGCATTTT; CDR3: CASSLGPGLSNQPQHF; J: TRBJ1-5; size: many; D: -; V: TRBV13
DNA: TGTGCCACCACCCCCGCGGTAGGGACTTTCGCTGAAGCTTTCTTT; CDR3: CATTPAVGTFAEAFF; J: TRBJ1-1; size: once; D: -; V: TRBV19
DNA: TGTGCTAGTGGTTTACAAAGGGGGCCATGGCCCCAGCATTTT; CDR3: CASGLQRGPWPQHF; J: TRBJ1-5; size: -; D: TRBD1; V: TRBV12-5
DNA: TGTGCCAGCTCACCACCGGCAGGGTCATCTAATGAAAAACTGTTTTTT; CDR3: CASSPPAGSSNEKLFF; J: TRBJ1-4; size: -; D: -; V: TRBV18
DNA: TGCAGTGCTCCTCAGGGGGGGGAAGGCGAGCAGTACTTC; CDR3: CSAPQGGEGEQYF; J: TRBJ2-7; size: many; D: -; V: TRBV20-1
DNA: TGTGCCATCAGGTCCGTCCATATGGATACTGAAGCTTTCTTT; CDR3: CAIRSVHMDTEAFF; J: TRBJ1-1; size: -; D: -; V: TRBV10-3
DNA: TGTGCCTGGAGTGCAGAAATGAACACTGAAGCTTTCTTT; CDR3: CAWSAEMNTEAFF; J: TRBJ1-1; size: -; D: -; V: TRBV30
DNA: TGTGCCAGCTCCCCGCCGAATAGCAATCAGCCCCAGCATTTT; CDR3: CASSPPNSNQPQHF; J: TRBJ1-5; size: many; D: -; V: TRBV18
DNA: TGTGCCACCAGCAGAGTAAGCGGGAGGCCGAACACCTTC; CDR3: CATSRVSGRPNTF; J: TRBJ1-2; size: -; D: -; V: TRBV15
DNA: TGTGCCAGCAGCGTTCATATCGCGTTCAAGGGCTCTGGGGCCAACGTCCTGACTTTC; CDR3: CASSVHIAFKGSGANVLTF; J: TRBJ2-6; size: -; D: -; V: TRBV7-9
DNA: TGTGCCAGCAGCGTAGGGGGACAGCACACCTACGAGCAGTACTTC; CDR3: CASSVGGQHTYEQYF; J: TRBJ2-7; size: many; D: TRBD1; V: TRBV9
DNA: TGTGCCAGCAGTAGGAATGCCTTCGGACAGGGTGAGAACACTGAAGCTTTCTTT; CDR3: CASSRNAFGQGENTEAFF; J: TRBJ1-1; size: -; D: TRBD1; V: TRBV10-3
DNA: TGTGCCAGCCGCCAGGGCGGGAGGGTTGACACCGGGGAGCTGTTTTTT; CDR3: CASRQGGRVDTGELFF; J: TRBJ2-2; size: -; D: TRBD2; V: TRBV19
DNA: TGTGCCAGCAGTTCAGACAGGGGTATAGGTGGCTACACCTTC; CDR3: CASSSDRGIGGYTF; J: TRBJ1-2; size: many; D: TRBD1; V: TRBV12-3/TRBV12-4
DNA: TGCAGCGTCCAACTAGCGGGAGTATTCATTCAGTACTTC; CDR3: CSVQLAGVFIQYF; J: TRBJ2-4; size: -; D: TRBD2; V: TRBV29-1
DNA: TGTGCCAGCAGCCAAACAACGGCGGGATTTATACCCGGGGAGACCCAGTACTTC; CDR3: CASSQTTAGFIPGETQYF; J: TRBJ2-5; size: -; D: -; V: TRBV7-2
DNA: TGCAGCGTTGTGCAGGGGGCGCATGGCTACACCTTC; CDR3: CSVVQGAHGYTF; J: TRBJ1-2; size: -; D: TRBD1; V: TRBV29-1
DNA: TGTGCCAGCAGACCCCGGGGGGAGGGTGGCTACACCTTC; CDR3: CASRPRGEGGYTF; J: TRBJ1-2; size: -; D: -; V: TRBV6-5
DNA: TGTGCCAGCAGCCCCCGGGGGGCCGCCGGGAAGCTGTTTTTT; CDR3: CASSPRGAAGKLFF; J: TRBJ1-4; size: -; D: -; V: TRBV7-2
DNA: TGTGCCTGGAGTGTGGCGGAGAACACTGAAGCTTTCTTT; CDR3: CAWSVAENTEAFF; J: TRBJ1-1; size: -; D: -; V: TRBV30
DNA: TGTGCCAGCAGCTATAGACAGGGAAACTCCTACGAGCAGTACTTC; CDR3: CASSYRQGNSYEQYF; J: TRBJ2-7; size: -; D: TRBD1; V: TRBV7-9
DNA: TGTGCCAGCAGCTACCCGAGGGCGGGAGGGGAGCTGTTTTTT; CDR3: CASSYPRAGGELFF; J: TRBJ2-2; size: -; D: -; V: TRBV7-2
DNA: TGTGCCAGCAGCCAAGAGACAGGGCTGCGCGGCTACACCTTC; CDR3: CASSQETGLRGYTF; J: TRBJ1-2; size: -; D: TRBD1; V: TRBV4-2
DNA: TGCAGCGTTCTACCAGGGGGCGCGCATCAGCCCCAGCATTTT; CDR3: CSVLPGGAHQPQHF; J: TRBJ1-5; size: many; D: TRBD1; V: TRBV29-1
DNA: TGTGCCAGCAGTTACCCTGCGGACAGGGTATACACCGGGGAGCTGTTTTTT; CDR3: CASSYPADRVYTGELFF; J: TRBJ2-2; size: few; D: TRBD1; V: TRBV6-2/TRBV6-3
DNA: TGCAGTGCCCCCGGAGTAGCGGTCTACAATGAGCAGTTCTTC; CDR3: CSAPGVAVYNEQFF; J: TRBJ2-1; size: -; D: -; V: TRBV20-1
DNA: TGTGCCAGCAGTTTAACAGGGGCGACTAATGAAAAACTGTTTTTT; CDR3: CASSLTGATNEKLFF; J: TRBJ1-4; size: -; D: TRBD1; V: TRBV6-5
DNA: TGCGCCAGCAGCCAAGATGCATCTAGGGACACTGAAGCTTTCTTT; CDR3: CASSQDASRDTEAFF; J: TRBJ1-1; size: many; D: -; V: TRBV4-3
DNA: TGTGCCAGCAGCTTAAGGGACAGGGCCTTCTCTGGAAACACCATATATTTT; CDR3: CASSLRDRAFSGNTIYF; J: TRBJ1-3; size: few; D: TRBD1; V: TRBV5-6